This TCR beta chain was sequenced in a study of lymphopenia after photon versus proton radiotherapy. Overall study results and limits: Under photons, naive T cells and diversity fell while effector/memory populations rose. Better survival with proton therapy was suggested as possible, not demonstrated. Oligoclonal CD8+ Temra expansion after nadir drove photon patients' diversity drop.

Germline CDR1 and CDR2: SGHVS and FNYEAQ. V was trimmed by 0 bases and J by 0 bases, leaving 9 bases between them. The CDR3 has 16 amino acids. About this clone itself: The target antigen is unknown.

Sequencing used immunoSEQ multiplex PCR; TCRdb keeps in-frame clones, though not all of them. The sample lists 20,000 to 25,000 clones; just under 85% were seen once. This specimen consisted of peripheral blood, obtained from a patient treated with photon-based radiotherapy. The V and J genes are TRBV7-6 and TRBJ2-1, with D perhaps matching TRBD2 (6 bases). This sequence originates from a woman aged 45-59 years with pancreatic cancer. In DNA, the CDR3 is TGTGCCAGCAGCTTAGCGGCGGGGAGCTCCTACAATGAGCAGTTCTTC. Amino acid sequence: CASSLAAGSSYNEQFF. Together with reference TRBV7-6 and TRBJ2-1, the CDR3 gives the full variable domain: GAGVSQSPRYKVTKRGQDVALRCDPISGHVSLYWYRQALGQGPEFLTYFNYEAQQDKSGLPNDRFSAERPEGSISTLTIQRTEQRDSAMYRCASSLAAGSSYNEQFFGPGTRLTVL.